This section outlines one T cell receptor beta chain sequence together with its context. As yet, its antigen is unknown. Relative to the germline gene, one junction end is altered; a read error may explain this. Listed TCR primers, together with previously described methods, were used for the bulk TCR libraries. TCRdb reprocessed the PCR reads with MiXCR, giving one entry per CDR3 protein. The repertoire holds about 330,000 distinct CDR3 sequences, with 24% as singletons. This record comes from a study of molecular identifiers for immune sequencing clone quantification. Study-level results: Highly expanded clones may be undercounted when identical TCR molecules share barcodes.

The sequence was obtained from a human donor in good health. Some libraries in this study had Jurkat cell RNA spiked in. Sequenced sample: naive CD8+ T cells from blood, with Jurkat cell RNA spiked in. Subset: FACS-sorted CD8+CD4-CCR7+CD45RA+ naive T cells.

The CDR3 nucleotides are TGTGCCAGCAGTTACTCGACTCTTTACGAGCGGTACTTC. It is translated as CASSYSTLYERYF. V gene TRBV6-2 or TRBV6-3 combines with J gene TRBJ2-7; D not certain. Germline lookup yields CDR1 MNHEY and CDR2 SVGEGT. The CDR3 has 13 amino acids.